Here is one TCR beta chain with its context. Sequencing used immunoSEQ multiplex PCR; TCRdb keeps in-frame clones, though not all of them. This table holds fewer than 150,000 clones, around nine tenths found once. The sample comes from a study of T cell responses to AZD1222 COVID-19 vaccine. Between the trimmed V and J ends, which lost 7 bases and 1 base, there was a span of 11 bases. This CDR3 is built from 14 residues. CDR1 SGHTA and CDR2 FQGNSA come from the germline V gene. Here the sequenced sample was peripheral blood, taken 28 days after the second AZD1222 dose. The chain employs TRBV7-2 and TRBJ1-5, with D hard to call. This clonotype was obtained from an adult who received the AZD1222 COVID-19 vaccine. DNA for the CDR3: TGTGCCAGCACACTCCCCGGAAGCAATCAGCCCCAGCATTTT. Translating it yields CASTLPGSNQPQHF.